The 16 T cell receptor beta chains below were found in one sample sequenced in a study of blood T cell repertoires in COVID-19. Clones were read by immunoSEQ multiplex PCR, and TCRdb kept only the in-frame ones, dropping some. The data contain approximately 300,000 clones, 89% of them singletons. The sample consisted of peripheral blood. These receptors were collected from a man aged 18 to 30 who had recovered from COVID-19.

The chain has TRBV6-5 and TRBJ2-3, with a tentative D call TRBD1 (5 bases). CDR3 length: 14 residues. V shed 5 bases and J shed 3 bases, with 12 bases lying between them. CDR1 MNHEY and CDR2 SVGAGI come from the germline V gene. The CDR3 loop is CASSPYRSTDTQYF. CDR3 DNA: TGTGCCAGCAGTCCCTACAGGTCGACAGATACGCAGTATTTT.

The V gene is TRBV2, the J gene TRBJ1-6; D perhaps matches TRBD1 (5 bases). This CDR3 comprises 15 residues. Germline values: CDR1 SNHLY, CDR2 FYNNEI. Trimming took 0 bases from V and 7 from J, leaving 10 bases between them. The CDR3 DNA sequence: TGTGCCAGCAGTGAAGCGGCAGGGTTCAATTCACCCCTCCACTTT. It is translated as CASSEAAGFNSPLHF.

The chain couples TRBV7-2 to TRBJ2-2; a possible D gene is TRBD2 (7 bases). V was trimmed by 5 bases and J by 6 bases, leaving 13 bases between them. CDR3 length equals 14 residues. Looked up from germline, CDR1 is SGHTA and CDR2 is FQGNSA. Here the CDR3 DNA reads TGTGCCAGCAGCGGCGCGCGGGGGCCCGGGGAGCTGTTTTTT. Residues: CASSGARGPGELFF.

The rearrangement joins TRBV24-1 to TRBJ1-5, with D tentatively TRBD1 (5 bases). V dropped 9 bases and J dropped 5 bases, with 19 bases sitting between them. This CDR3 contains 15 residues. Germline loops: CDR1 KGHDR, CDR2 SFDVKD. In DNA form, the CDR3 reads TGTGCCACCTCCTTCCTAGGCAGGGCTTATCAGCCCCAGCATTTT. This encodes CATSFLGRAYQPQHF.

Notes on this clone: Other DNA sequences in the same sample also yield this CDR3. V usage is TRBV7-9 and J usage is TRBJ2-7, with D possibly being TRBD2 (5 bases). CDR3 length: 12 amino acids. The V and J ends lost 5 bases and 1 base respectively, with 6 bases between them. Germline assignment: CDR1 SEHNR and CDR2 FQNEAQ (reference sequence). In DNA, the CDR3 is TGTGCCAGCAGCCGAGGGTCCTACGAGCAGTACTTC. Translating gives CASSRGSYEQYF. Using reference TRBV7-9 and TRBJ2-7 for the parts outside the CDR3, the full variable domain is DTGVSQNPRHKITKRGQNVTFRCDPISEHNRLYWYRQTLGQGPEFLTYFQNEAQLEKSRLLSDRFSAERPKGSFSTLEIQRTEQGDSAMYLCASSRGSYEQYFGPGTRLTVT.

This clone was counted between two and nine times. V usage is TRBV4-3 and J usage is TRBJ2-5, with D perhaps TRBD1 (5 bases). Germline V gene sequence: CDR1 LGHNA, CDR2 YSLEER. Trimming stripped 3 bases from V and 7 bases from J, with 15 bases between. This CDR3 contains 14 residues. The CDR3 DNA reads TGCGCCAGCAGCCATGGCAGGGTAGATGGGACCCAGTACTTC. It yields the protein CASSHGRVDGTQYF.

As DNA, the CDR3 is TGTGCCACCAGCAGAGACGACAACTTGGGCACTGAAGCTTTCTTT. This sequence encodes CATSRDDNLGTEAFF. The rearrangement uses TRBV15 and TRBJ1-1, with D unresolved. The germline CDR1 and CDR2 sequences are LNHNV and YYDKDF (reference sequence). The CDR3 length is 15 residues. V was shortened by 0 bases and J by 4 bases, with 12 bases between the two germline ends.

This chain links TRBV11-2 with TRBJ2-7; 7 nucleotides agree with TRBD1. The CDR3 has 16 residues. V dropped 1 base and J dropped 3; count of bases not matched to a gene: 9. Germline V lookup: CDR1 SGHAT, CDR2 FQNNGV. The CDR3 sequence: CASSLVRTGDYYEQYF. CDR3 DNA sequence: TGTGCCAGCAGCTTAGTTCGGACAGGTGATTACTACGAGCAGTACTTC.

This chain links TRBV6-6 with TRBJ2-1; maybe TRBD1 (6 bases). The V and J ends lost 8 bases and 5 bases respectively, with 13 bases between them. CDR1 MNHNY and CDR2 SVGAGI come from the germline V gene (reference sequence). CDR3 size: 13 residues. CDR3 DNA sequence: TGTGCCAGCGTCCGGGACACCAACAATGAGCAGTTCTTC. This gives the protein CASVRDTNNEQFF.

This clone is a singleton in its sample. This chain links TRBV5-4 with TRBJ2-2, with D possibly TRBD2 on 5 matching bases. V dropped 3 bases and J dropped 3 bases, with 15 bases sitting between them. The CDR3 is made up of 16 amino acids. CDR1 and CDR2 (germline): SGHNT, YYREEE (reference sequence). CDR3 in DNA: TGTGCCAGCAGCTCTCGAGGGAGTGCGGACACCGGGGAGCTGTTTTTT. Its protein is CASSSRGSADTGELFF.

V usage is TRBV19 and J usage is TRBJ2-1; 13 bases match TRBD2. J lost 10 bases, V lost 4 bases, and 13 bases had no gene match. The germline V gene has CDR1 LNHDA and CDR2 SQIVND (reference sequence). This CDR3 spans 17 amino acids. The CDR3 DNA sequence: TGTGCCAGTAGTACAAGAGAACTAGCGGGAGGGCCGAGGGAGCAGTTCTTC. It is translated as CASSTRELAGGPREQFF.

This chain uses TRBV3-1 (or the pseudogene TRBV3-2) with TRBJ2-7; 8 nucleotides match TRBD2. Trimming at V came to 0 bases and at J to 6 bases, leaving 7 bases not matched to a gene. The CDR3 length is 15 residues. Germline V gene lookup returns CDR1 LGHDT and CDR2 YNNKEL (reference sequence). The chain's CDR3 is CASSQDPRGGFEQYF. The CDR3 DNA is TGTGCCAGCAGCCAAGATCCACGGGGGGGATTCGAGCAGTACTTC.

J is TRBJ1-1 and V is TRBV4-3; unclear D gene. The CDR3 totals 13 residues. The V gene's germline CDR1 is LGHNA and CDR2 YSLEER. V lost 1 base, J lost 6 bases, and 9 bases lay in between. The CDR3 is CASSQVEGSEAFF. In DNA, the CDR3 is TGCGCCAGCAGCCAAGTTGAGGGATCTGAAGCTTTCTTT.

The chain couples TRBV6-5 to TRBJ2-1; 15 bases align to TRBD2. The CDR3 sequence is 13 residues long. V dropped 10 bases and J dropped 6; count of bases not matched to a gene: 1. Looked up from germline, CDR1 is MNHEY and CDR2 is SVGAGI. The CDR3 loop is CATGLAGGNEQFF. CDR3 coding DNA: TGTGCCACGGGACTAGCGGGAGGCAATGAGCAGTTCTTC.

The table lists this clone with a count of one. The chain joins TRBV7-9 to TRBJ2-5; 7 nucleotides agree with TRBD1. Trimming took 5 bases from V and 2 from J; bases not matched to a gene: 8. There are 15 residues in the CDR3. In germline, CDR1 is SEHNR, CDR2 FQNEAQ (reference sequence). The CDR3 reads CASSRSGQRQETQYF. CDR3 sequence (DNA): TGTGCCAGCAGCCGTTCGGGACAGCGACAAGAGACCCAGTACTTC.

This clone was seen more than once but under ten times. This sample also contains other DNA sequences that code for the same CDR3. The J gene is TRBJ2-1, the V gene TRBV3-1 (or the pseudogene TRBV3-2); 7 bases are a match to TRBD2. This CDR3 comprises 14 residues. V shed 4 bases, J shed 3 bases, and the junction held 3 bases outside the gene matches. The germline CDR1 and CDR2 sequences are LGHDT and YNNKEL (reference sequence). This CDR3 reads CASSPLASYNEQFF. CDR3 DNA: TGTGCCAGCAGCCCACTAGCGAGCTACAATGAGCAGTTCTTC.